These 6 T cell receptor beta chains originate from one sample sequenced in a study of CD8 T cells in Susac syndrome. A quantity of 0.5 to 1 ug RNA underwent reverse transcription using random hexamers. Using its own MiXCR run on the immunoSEQ multiplex PCR reads, TCRdb lists one record per CDR3 protein. This sample yields about 120,000 distinct CDR3 sequences, of which around 94% are seen a single time; around 0.2% belongs to the top ten. Sequencing was performed on CD8+ T cells from PBMCs. These receptors were collected from a human donor with Susac syndrome.

This chain links TRBV7-2 with TRBJ2-3; 9 bases align to TRBD1. The CDR3 contains 16 residues. Germline trimming cut 1 base from V and 4 bases from J; bases unmatched to any gene: 6. The germline V gene encodes CDR1 SGHTA and CDR2 FQGNSA. Here the CDR3 reads CASSLVPGQGSDTQYF. CDR3 nucleotides: TGTGCCAGCAGCTTAGTTCCAGGACAGGGGTCAGATACGCAGTATTTT.

This chain connects TRBV7-9 to TRBJ1-5; D remains ambiguous. CDR3 length equals 13 residues. CDR1 SEHNR and CDR2 FQNEAQ come from the germline V gene (reference sequence). Trimming pared 1 base from V and 5 bases from J, leaving 6 bases between. CDR3 amino acids: CASSLDGHQPQHF. The DNA for the CDR3 is TGTGCCAGCAGCTTAGACGGGCATCAGCCCCAGCATTTT.

V usage is TRBV6-5 and J usage is TRBJ2-1, with D unresolved. In germline, CDR1 is MNHEY, CDR2 SVGAGI. The CDR3 loop spans 13 amino acids. V was shortened by 2 bases and J by 2 bases, with 4 bases between the two germline ends. The CDR3 here is CASSYGTYNEQFF. CDR3 coding DNA: TGTGCCAGCAGTTACGGGACCTACAATGAGCAGTTCTTC.

The chain employs TRBV7-2 and TRBJ1-2; a possible D gene is TRBD1 (6 bases). The CDR3 is 17 residues long. V gave up 2 bases and J gave up 0 bases, with 16 bases separating them. The germline V gene has CDR1 SGHTA and CDR2 FQGNSA. As DNA, the CDR3 is TGTGCCAGCAGCTTATTAGGTAGACAGGCAGCTAACTATGGCTACACCTTC. Amino acid sequence: CASSLLGRQAANYGYTF.

The V gene is TRBV18, the J gene TRBJ1-1; TRBD1 is a possible D gene (5 bases). The V end lost 0 bases, the J end lost 2 bases, and 13 bases lay between the germline ends. In germline, CDR1 is KGHSH, CDR2 LQKENI. The CDR3 is made up of 16 amino acids. CDR3 sequence reads: CASSPPLQGRNTEAFF. The CDR3 coding sequence is TGTGCCAGCTCACCACCTTTGCAGGGCAGAAACACTGAAGCTTTCTTT.

The V and J genes are TRBV6-5 and TRBJ1-2, with D possibly TRBD1 on 6 matching bases. Germline CDR1 is MNHEY and CDR2 is SVGAGI. V gave up 0 bases and J gave up 5 bases, with 13 bases separating them. The CDR3 has 15 amino acids. The DNA for the CDR3 is TGTGCCAGCAGTTACTCGGAGGGGGTTGGGTATGGCTACACCTTC. It codes for CASSYSEGVGYGYTF.